One T cell receptor beta chain is described in this entry. Its antigen is not known. This specimen belongs to a study of PD-1 blockade in classical Hodgkin lymphoma. Whole-study context: It was nivolumab at 3 mg/kg, given intravenously every 2 weeks, that patients received. The study, taken as a whole, reports: TCR diversity rose significantly by C4D1 in CD4+ but not CD8+ cells. What caused the repertoire differences, perhaps disease activity or prior therapy, remains undefined. Anyone who began nivolumab under 1 year after ASCT was excluded.

Profiling relied on immunoSEQ multiplex PCR, and the TCRdb table lists in-frame clones only, not all of them. Counted here are about 47,000 clones, approximately 80% occurring once; the ten biggest clones make up under 20%. Time point: cycle 4 day 1 (C4D1), after about 6 weeks of nivolumab. Relapses following autologous stem cell transplantation were seen in all patients, with brentuximab vedotin exposure varying. The source was peripheral blood mononuclear cells (PBMCs), collected before the fourth cycle of nivolumab. The TCR was taken from a human donor with classical Hodgkin lymphoma.

The CDR3 here is CASGADSWRGGSYTF. CDR3 nucleotides: TGTGCCAGCGGGGCAGACTCCTGGAGGGGTGGTAGCTACACCTTC. V and J are TRBV5-4 and TRBJ1-2; the D gene is possibly TRBD1 (5 bases). This CDR3 has 15 amino acids. Trimming removed 7 bases from V and 9 bases from J, with 25 bases in between. Germline-derived CDR1 and CDR2 are SGHNT and YYREEE (reference sequence).